The following is a T cell receptor beta chain sequence with its context. The junction and the germline gene differ at one end; a read error may be behind it. These data originate in a study of cytomegalovirus exposure and HLA in healthy donors. Germline CDR1 and CDR2: SGDLS and YYNGEE. CDR3 length equals 9 residues. 60 Vbeta and 13 Jbeta primers were used in PCR. Clones were sequenced by immunoSEQ multiplex PCR, and TCRdb holds only the in-frame ones, with some missing. The sample carries about 140,000 clones, roughly four fifths recorded once. This sequence originates from a man aged 18 to 29 in good health and CMV-seropositive. The chain has TRBV9 and TRBJ2-7; perhaps TRBD2 as D (5 bases). The sequenced sample was PBMCs. The CDR3 coding sequence is TGCCGGGAACCCTACGAGCAGTACTTC. Its protein is CREPYEQYF.